The next 18 T cell receptor delta chains were all read from a single sample in a study of γδ T cells in repeated Plasmodium falciparum infection. Bulk repertoires came from Vgamma9/Vdelta2+ or Vdelta2-negative gammadelta T cells flow-sorted from PBMC. TCRdb re-called clones from the multiplex PCR reads using CATT. Of about 93,000 delta-chain clones in the sample, approximately 1% are singletons; the top ten hold around 9.6%. The sequencing input was gamma-delta T cells from blood. The receptors derive from a pool of human donors (malaria-infected and uninfected, not separated).

This clone showed up many times. TCRdb's listed protein matches a much larger clone and diverges from this DNA's translation at residue 5, likely through a read error; the protein shown comes from the DNA. This rearrangement joins TRDV2 to TRDJ1, with 11 bases aligning to TRDD3. The CDR3 spans 14 residues. Germline CDR1 and CDR2: GEAIGNYY and EKD. The trim removed 3 bases at V and 6 bases at J, leaving 5 bases unmatched. The CDR3 loop reads CACDAMGDTHKLIF. The CDR3 DNA reads as TGTGCCTGTGACGCAATGGGGGATACGCATAAACTCATCTTT.

Only a few counts were recorded for this clone. The TCRdb protein comes from a much larger clone and disagrees with this DNA's translation at residue 13, likely due to a read error; the protein given here is derived from the DNA. V usage is TRDV2 and J usage is TRDJ1, with D hard to call. Here the J gene was assigned by germline matching of the DNA, as TCRdb has none. The CDR3 runs 18 residues. Trimming took off 0 bases at V and 3 bases at J, with 22 bases between the two ends. In germline, CDR1 is GEAIGNYY, CDR2 EKD. CDR3: CACDTVSIAPRIADKLIF. In nucleotides, the CDR3 is TGTGCCTGTGACACCGTGTCGATAGCGCCCAGAATCGCCGATAAACTCATCTTT.

This clone has just a few counts. A read error likely explains this, since a far larger clone differs by one base. Other nucleotide sequences from this sample produce the same CDR3. The genes are TRDV1 and TRDJ1, with a weak D call TRDD3 (6 bases). The J gene was missing in TCRdb and was found by matching the end of the DNA to germline. V was clipped by 3 bases and J by 0 bases, with 23 bases between them. Germline lookup yields CDR1 TSWWSYY and CDR2 QGS. CDR3 length: 19 amino acids. The CDR3: CALGERSRPTGMYTDKLIF. CDR3 nucleotides: TGTGCTCTTGGGGAGAGGAGTAGACCTACTGGGATGTACACCGATAAACTCATCTTT.

Regarding this clone: The mismatch at residue 7 between this DNA's translation and the TCRdb protein of a much larger clone likely reflects a read error; the protein shown is translated from the DNA. This chain uses TRDV2 with TRDJ1; no clear D gene. As TCRdb names no J gene, one was assigned here on the basis of a DNA match to germline. This CDR3 spans 14 amino acids. The germline gives CDR1 GEAIGNYY, CDR2 EKD. The V end lost 3 bases, the J end lost 0 bases, and 10 bases lay between the germline ends. CDR3 protein: CACDHLNHTDKLIF. CDR3 coding DNA: TGTGCCTGTGACCATCTCAACCACACCGATAAACTCATCTTT.

For this clone: A far larger clone is only one base removed, so a read error is likely. Other DNA sequences from this sample encode an identical CDR3 as well. The rearrangement uses TRDV2 and TRDJ1; TRDD3 matches 12 bases. Because TCRdb records no J gene, it was assigned here through a match of the DNA to germline. The CDR3 has 23 amino acids. The V and J ends lost 7 bases and 0 bases, in that order; junction bases with no gene match: 29. The germline V gene has CDR1 GEAIGNYY and CDR2 EKD. The CDR3 nucleotides are TGTGCCTGCGATGAGGTTGCGGACTGGACTGGGGGATACAGGAATACGTACACCGATAAACTCATCTTT. Translated: CACDEVADWTGGYRNTYTDKLIF.

Notes on this clone: The protein given by TCRdb reflects a much larger clone and differs at residue 13 from this DNA's translation, likely from a read error; the protein shown is the DNA's translation. The CDR3 region is CALGDPSRIPLPCTDKLIF. CDR3 DNA: TGTGCTCTTGGGGACCCCTCCCGGATACCTCTACCGTGCACCGATAAACTCATCTTT. The chain has TRDV1 and TRDJ1, with TRDD3 as a possible D gene (6 bases). Because TCRdb records no J gene, it was assigned here through a match of the DNA to germline. The germline V gene has CDR1 TSWWSYY and CDR2 QGS. V was shortened by 3 bases and J by 1 base, with 24 bases between the two germline ends. This CDR3 is built from 19 residues.

Points on this clone: The protein that TCRdb holds for this DNA derives from a much larger clone and differs from the translated DNA at residue 10, which likely indicates a read error; the protein shown here is translated from the DNA. This chain joins TRDV1 and TRDJ1; maybe TRDD2 (5 bases). Germline V gene sequence: CDR1 TSWWSYY, CDR2 QGS. The CDR3 covers 15 residues. V shed 0 bases and J shed 1 base, with 9 bases lying between them. CDR3 residues: CALGELPFCTDKLIF. The CDR3 nucleotides read TGTGCTCTTGGGGAACTACCCTTCTGCACCGATAAACTCATCTTT.

About this clone: TCRdb's protein, taken from a much larger clone, differs from this DNA's translation at residue 5, likely owing to a read error; the protein displayed comes from the DNA. This chain uses TRDV1 with TRDJ1; the match to TRDD3 covers 11 bases. TCRdb carries no J gene annotation; the J gene was assigned here by matching the DNA with germline. Germline V lookup: CDR1 TSWWSYY, CDR2 QGS. J gave up 5 bases and V 6 bases, and 20 bases lay outside the gene matches. CDR3 size: 19 residues. CDR3 loop: CALGYSFLLLLGDKDKLIF. The CDR3 DNA reads as TGTGCTCTTGGTTACAGCTTCCTACTTTTACTGGGGGATAAAGATAAACTCATCTTT.

Only a few counts were recorded for this clone. This DNA's translation differs at residue 7 from TCRdb's protein, which comes from a much larger clone; a read error is likely, and the protein shown is translated from the DNA. The chain uses TRDV1 and TRDJ1; 9 bases agree with TRDD3. TCRdb does not report a J gene; here it was assigned by matching the DNA to germline references. The CDR3 totals 22 residues. Germline loops: CDR1 TSWWSYY, CDR2 QGS. V lost 5 bases, J lost 7 bases, and 32 bases stayed unmatched. The DNA of the CDR3 is TGTGCTCTTGGGATTCGCGACGTCCGTCCTACCTTACTGGGGGACCTAAGAGGTAAACTCATCTTT. Amino acids: CALGIRDVRPTLLGDLRGKLIF.

Concerning this clone itself: A far more abundant clone sits one base away, making this likely a read error. The identical CDR3 is also encoded by other nucleotide sequences in the sample. The V gene is TRDV1, but the J gene lacks a call; the D call in the table, TRDD3, was not verified against the DNA. The CDR3 is 21 residues long. Looked up from germline, CDR1 is TSWWSYY and CDR2 is QGS. CDR3 DNA sequence: TGTGCTCTTGGGCTCCCGTTCCTACCGGCAGGTCTGGGGGATCGCAATCGGGGGCTCATCTTT. As protein: CALGLPFLPAGLGDRNRGLIF.

Details on this clone: TCRdb shows a much larger clone's protein in place of this DNA's translation, and the two differ at residue 7, likely through a read error; the protein shown is translated from the DNA. The chain has TRDV1 and TRDJ2; maybe TRDD3 (6 bases). The J gene comes from matching the DNA to germline here; TCRdb lacks it. V was clipped by 6 bases and J by 2 bases, with 25 bases between them. The CDR3 has 19 amino acids. Per germline, CDR1 TSWWSYY and CDR2 QGS. In DNA form, the CDR3 reads TGTGCTCTTGGAGCCCCATCCCCCTTTTGGGGGGGATTGACAGCACAACTCTTCTTT. Translating gives CALGAPSPFWGGLTAQLFF.

This clone occurred a few times. The CDR3 DNA follows: TGTGCCAGATTCTCAGCTAGCGGGGGAACGGTCCAAGAGACCCAGTACTTC. Amino acids: CARFSASGGTVQETQYF. J gene calling gave no result, while the V gene is TRDV2; the tabulated D call, TRDD3, remains unverified against the DNA. The germline V gene encodes CDR1 GEAIGNYY and CDR2 EKD. The CDR3 sequence is 17 residues long.

This clone was counted a few times. A far larger clone is off by one base, so a read error is likely. This same CDR3 is encoded by further DNA sequences in the sample. This chain uses TRDV1 with TRDJ1; TRDD3 matches 7 bases. TCRdb supplies no J gene; here it was assigned by aligning the nucleotide sequence to germline. CDR1 and CDR2 from the germline V gene are TSWWSYY and QGS. CDR3 length equals 18 residues. CDR3 DNA sequence: TGCGCTCTTGGGGACCTAAACAGGGGGGGATCATTAGACGGAAAACTCATCTTT. It specifies CALGDLNRGGSLDGKLIF.

This clone was observed a handful of times. TCRdb's entry gives the protein of a much larger clone, which mismatches this DNA's translation at residue 8, likely from a read error; the protein reported here is translated from the DNA. The rearrangement uses TRDV1 and TRDJ1, with 12 bases fitting TRDD3. The CDR3 has 29 amino acids. Germline assignment: CDR1 TSWWSYY and CDR2 QGS. The J segment lost 3 bases and the V segment lost 0 bases, leaving 41 bases of the junction unmatched. The chain's CDR3 is CALGELMGQTIKKKGVLSGGYEDPDKLIF. In nucleotides, the CDR3 is TGTGCTCTTGGGGAACTCATGGGACAAACTATTAAAAAAAAAGGCGTCCTATCTGGGGGATACGAGGACCCCGATAAACTCATCTTT.

Note on this clone: The translation of this DNA and the TCRdb protein of a much larger clone differ at residue 4, probably owing to a read error; the protein shown here is translated from the DNA. The J gene is TRDJ2, the V gene TRDV2; 9 bases match TRDD3. The CDR3 is made up of 16 amino acids. Looked up from germline, CDR1 is GEAIGNYY and CDR2 is EKD. As DNA, the CDR3 is TGTGCCTGTGGCACCGTAGGGGATACGGGCACAGCACAACTCTTCTTT. Its protein is CACGTVGDTGTAQLFF.

The table lists this clone with a few counts. TCRdb's entry gives the protein of a much larger clone, which mismatches this DNA's translation at residue 19, likely from a read error; the protein reported here is translated from the DNA. The chain employs TRDV1 and TRDJ1, with 11 bases fitting TRDD3. TCRdb offers no J gene call, so here the DNA was matched to germline to obtain one. CDR1 and CDR2 (germline): TSWWSYY, QGS. The CDR3 sequence is 22 residues long. Written as DNA, the CDR3 is TGTGCTCTTGGTCTTGTTCATAGTGGAAAGGGCTGGGGGATACTGATCACCGATAGACTCATCTTT. This sequence encodes CALGLVHSGKGWGILITDRLIF.

This clone was seen only a few times. For this DNA, TCRdb reports the protein of a much larger clone, which diverges at residue 5, most likely from a read error; the protein presented here is translated directly from the DNA. The rearrangement uses TRDV2 and TRDJ1; 12 bases are a match to TRDD3. As TCRdb names no J gene, one was assigned here on the basis of a DNA match to germline. From germline, CDR1 is GEAIGNYY and CDR2 EKD. The CDR3 spans 16 residues. With V trimmed by 4 bases and J by 0 bases, 5 bases remained unmatched. Written as DNA, the CDR3 is TGTGCCTGTGATCCACTGGGGGATACCTACACCGATAAACTCATCTTT. It specifies CACDPLGDTYTDKLIF.

This clone was seen repeatedly, ten times or more. A far larger clone is just one base off, so this is likely a read error. The V and J genes are TRDV2 and TRDJ1; 11 nucleotides match TRDD3. CDR1 GEAIGNYY and CDR2 EKD come from the germline V gene. This CDR3 contains 23 residues. In DNA, the CDR3 is TGTGCCTGTGACACCGGCGGAGGGTCCTACGGGCATACTGGGGGATATAACACCGATAAACTCACCTTT. It encodes CACDTGGGSYGHTGGYNTDKLTF.